This section outlines one T cell receptor beta chain sequence together with its context. The data belong to a study of blood T cell repertoires in COVID-19. The germline gives CDR1 MNHEY, CDR2 SVGEGT. The CDR3 has 19 amino acids. V shed 5 bases and J 4 bases; nucleotides not matched to a gene: 16. Participant reports of clinical history set cohort assignment. Produced via immunoSEQ multiplex PCR; TCRdb's table is partial and in-frame only. The table includes about 200,000 clones, approximately 83% detected once. The rearrangement links TRBV6-2 or TRBV6-3 to TRBJ2-1, with 11 bases matching TRBD2. Sequences were obtained from PBMCs or T cells enriched from blood (not recorded which). This TCR was recovered from a woman aged 40 to 50 with acute COVID-19. The CDR3 reads CASSHDRRKGLADYNEQFF. CDR3 coding DNA: TGTGCCAGCAGTCACGATCGCCGAAAGGGACTAGCGGATTACAATGAGCAGTTCTTC.